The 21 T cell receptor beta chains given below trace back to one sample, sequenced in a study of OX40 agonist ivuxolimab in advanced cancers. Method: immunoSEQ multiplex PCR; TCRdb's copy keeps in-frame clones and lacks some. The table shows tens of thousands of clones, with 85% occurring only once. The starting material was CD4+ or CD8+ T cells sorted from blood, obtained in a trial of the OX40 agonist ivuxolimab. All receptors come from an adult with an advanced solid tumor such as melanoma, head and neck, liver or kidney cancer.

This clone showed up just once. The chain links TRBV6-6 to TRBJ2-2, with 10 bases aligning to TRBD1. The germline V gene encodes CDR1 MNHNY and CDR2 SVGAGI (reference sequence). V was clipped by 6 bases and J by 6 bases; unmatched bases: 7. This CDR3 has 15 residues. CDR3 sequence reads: CASRRQGAGSGELFF. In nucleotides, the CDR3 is TGTGCCAGCAGGCGACAGGGGGCTGGCTCCGGGGAGCTGTTTTTT.

In DNA form, the CDR3 reads TGTGCCAGTAGCAGAAACCCGGGACTAGCGATTGATGAGCAGTTCTTC. This encodes CASSRNPGLAIDEQFF. The chain employs TRBV19 and TRBJ2-1; 10 nucleotides match TRBD2. The CDR3 totals 16 residues. Trimming took 6 bases from V and 8 from J; bases not matched to a gene: 13. Germline assignment: CDR1 LNHDA and CDR2 SQIVND (reference sequence).

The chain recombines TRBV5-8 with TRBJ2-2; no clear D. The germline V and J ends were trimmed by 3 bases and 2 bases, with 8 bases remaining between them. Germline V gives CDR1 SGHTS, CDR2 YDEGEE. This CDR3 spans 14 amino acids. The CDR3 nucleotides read TGTGCCAGCAGCTCTCGGACCAACACCGGGGAGCTGTTTTTT. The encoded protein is CASSSRTNTGELFF. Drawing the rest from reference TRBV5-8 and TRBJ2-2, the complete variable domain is EAGVTQSPTHLIKTRGQQATLRCSPISGHTSVYWYQQALGLGLQFLLWYDEGEERNRGNFPPRFSGRQFPNYSSELNVNALELEDSALYLCASSSRTNTGELFFGEGSRLTVL.

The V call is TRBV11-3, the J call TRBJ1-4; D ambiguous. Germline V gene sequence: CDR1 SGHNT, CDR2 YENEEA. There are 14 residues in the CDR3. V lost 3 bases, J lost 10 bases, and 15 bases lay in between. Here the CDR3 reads CASSLGQEIGKLFF. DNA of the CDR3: TGTGCCAGCAGCTTGGGTCAGGAAATAGGAAAACTGTTTTTT.

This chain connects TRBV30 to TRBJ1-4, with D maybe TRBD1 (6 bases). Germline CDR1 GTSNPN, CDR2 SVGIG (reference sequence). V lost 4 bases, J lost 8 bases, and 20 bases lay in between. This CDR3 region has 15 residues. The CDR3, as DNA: TGTGCCTGGAATAGGGCAGGGGCAAATGGAGAAAAACTGTTTTTT. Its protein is CAWNRAGANGEKLFF.

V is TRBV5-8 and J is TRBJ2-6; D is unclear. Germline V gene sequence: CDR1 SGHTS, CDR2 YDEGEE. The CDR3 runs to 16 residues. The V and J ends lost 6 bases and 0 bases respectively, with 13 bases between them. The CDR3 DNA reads TGTGCCAGCAAACCGAGACGGAGCTCTGGGGCCAACGTCCTGACTTTC. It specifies CASKPRRSSGANVLTF.

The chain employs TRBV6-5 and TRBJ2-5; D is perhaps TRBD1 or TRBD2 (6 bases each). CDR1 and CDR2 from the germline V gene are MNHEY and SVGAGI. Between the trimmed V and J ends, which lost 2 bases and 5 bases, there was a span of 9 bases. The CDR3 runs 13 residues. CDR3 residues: CASSYRGEETQYF. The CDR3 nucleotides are TGTGCCAGCAGTTACAGGGGGGAGGAGACCCAGTACTTC.

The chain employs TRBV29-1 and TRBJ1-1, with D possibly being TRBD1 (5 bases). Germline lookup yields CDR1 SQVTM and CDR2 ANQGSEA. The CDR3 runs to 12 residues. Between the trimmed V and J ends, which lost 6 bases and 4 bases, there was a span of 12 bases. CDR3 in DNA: TGCAGCGTCCACCCGAGGGGCACTGAAGCTTTCTTT. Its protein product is CSVHPRGTEAFF. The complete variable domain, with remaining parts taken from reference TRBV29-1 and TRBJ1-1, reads SAVISQKPSRDICQRGTSLTIQCQVDSQVTMMFWYRQQPGQSLTLIATANQGSEATYESGFVIDKFPISRPNLTFSTLTVSNMSPEDSSIYLCSVHPRGTEAFFGQGTRLTVV.

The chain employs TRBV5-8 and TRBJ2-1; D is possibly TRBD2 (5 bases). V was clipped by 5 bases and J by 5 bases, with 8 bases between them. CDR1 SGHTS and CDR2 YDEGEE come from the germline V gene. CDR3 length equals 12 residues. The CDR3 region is CASREVNNEQFF. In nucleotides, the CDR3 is TGTGCCAGCAGGGAGGTTAACAATGAGCAGTTCTTC.

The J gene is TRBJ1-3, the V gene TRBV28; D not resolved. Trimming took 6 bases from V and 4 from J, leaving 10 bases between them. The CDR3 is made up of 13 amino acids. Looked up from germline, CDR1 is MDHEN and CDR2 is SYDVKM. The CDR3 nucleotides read TGTGCCAGCAGGTTCGGTGGGGGAAACACCATATATTTT. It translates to CASRFGGGNTIYF.

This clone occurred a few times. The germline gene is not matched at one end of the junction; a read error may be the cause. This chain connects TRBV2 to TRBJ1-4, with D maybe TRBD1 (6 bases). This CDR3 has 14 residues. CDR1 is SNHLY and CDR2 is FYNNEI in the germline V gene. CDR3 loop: CASSDRTDNKKLFF. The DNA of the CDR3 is TGTGCCAGCAGTGACCGGACAGATAATAAAAAACTGTTTTTT. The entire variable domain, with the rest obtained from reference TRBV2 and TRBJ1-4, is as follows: EPEVTQTPSHQVTQMGQEVILRCVPISNHLYFYWYRQILGQKVEFLVSFYNNEISEKSEIFDDQFSVERPDGSNFTLKIRSTKLEDSAMYFCASSDRTDNKKLFFGSGTQLSVL.

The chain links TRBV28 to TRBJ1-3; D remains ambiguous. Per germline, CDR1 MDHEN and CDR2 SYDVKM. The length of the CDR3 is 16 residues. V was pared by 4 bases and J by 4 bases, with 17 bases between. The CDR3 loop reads CASSSSGASLGNTIYF. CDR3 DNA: TGTGCCAGCAGTTCCTCGGGCGCCTCTCTGGGAAACACCATATATTTT.

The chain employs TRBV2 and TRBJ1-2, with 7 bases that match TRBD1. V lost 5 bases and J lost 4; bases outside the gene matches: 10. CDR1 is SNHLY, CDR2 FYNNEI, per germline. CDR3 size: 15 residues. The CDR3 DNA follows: TGTGCCAGCAGTCCGGACAGGAGGCGCGGCTATGGCTACACCTTC. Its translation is CASSPDRRRGYGYTF.

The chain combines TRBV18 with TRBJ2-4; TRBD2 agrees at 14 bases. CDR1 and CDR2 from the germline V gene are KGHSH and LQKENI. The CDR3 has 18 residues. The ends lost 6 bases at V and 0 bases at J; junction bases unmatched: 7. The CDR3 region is CASSPGLAGERAKNIQYF. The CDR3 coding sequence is TGTGCCAGCTCCCCGGGACTAGCGGGAGAACGAGCCAAAAACATTCAGTACTTC.

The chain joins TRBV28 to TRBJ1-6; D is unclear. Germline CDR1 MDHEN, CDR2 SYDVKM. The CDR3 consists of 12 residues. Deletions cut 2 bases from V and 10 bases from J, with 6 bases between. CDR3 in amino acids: CASSLVNSPLHF. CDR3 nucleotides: TGTGCCAGCAGTTTAGTTAACTCACCCCTCCACTTT.

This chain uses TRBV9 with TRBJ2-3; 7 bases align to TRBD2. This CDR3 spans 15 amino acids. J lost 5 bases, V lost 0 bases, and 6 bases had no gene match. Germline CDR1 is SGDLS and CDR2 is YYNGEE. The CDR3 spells CASSVGGRAQDTQYF. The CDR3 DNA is TGTGCCAGCAGCGTAGGTGGGAGGGCCCAAGATACGCAGTATTTT. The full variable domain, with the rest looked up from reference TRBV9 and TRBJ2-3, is DSGVTQTPKHLITATGQRVTLRCSPRSGDLSVYWYQQSLDQGLQFLIQYYNGEERAKGNILERFSAQQFPDLHSELNLSSLELGDSALYFCASSVGGRAQDTQYFGPGTRLTVL.

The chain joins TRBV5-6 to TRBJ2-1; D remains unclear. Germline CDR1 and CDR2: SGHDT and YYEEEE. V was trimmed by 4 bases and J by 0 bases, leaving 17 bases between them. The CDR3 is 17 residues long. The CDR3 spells CASSLDVFQSSYNEQFF. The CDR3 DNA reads TGTGCCAGCAGCCTGGACGTTTTCCAAAGCTCCTACAATGAGCAGTTCTTC.

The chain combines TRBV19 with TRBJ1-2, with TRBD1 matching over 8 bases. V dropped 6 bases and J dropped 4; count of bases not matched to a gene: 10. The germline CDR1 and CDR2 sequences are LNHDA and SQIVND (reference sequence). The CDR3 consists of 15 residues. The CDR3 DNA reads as TGTGCCAGTAGGCAGCCTGACAGGGGCAGCTATGGCTACACCTTC. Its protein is CASRQPDRGSYGYTF.

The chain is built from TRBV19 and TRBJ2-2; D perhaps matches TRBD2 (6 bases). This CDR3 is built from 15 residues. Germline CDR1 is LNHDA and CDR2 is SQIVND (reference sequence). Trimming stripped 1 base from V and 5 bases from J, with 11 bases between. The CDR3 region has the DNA TGTGCCAGTAGTATAGTGGGGGGAGTAACCGGGGAGCTGTTTTTT. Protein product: CASSIVGGVTGELFF.

CDR3 residues: CASTLREVGGANVLTF. In DNA, the CDR3 is TGCGCCAGCACTCTCCGGGAGGTGGGTGGGGCCAACGTCCTGACTTTC. The V gene is TRBV23-1, the J gene TRBJ2-6; 7 bases fit TRBD2. TRBV23-1 is given ORF status, its function remaining uncertain. V dropped 7 bases and J dropped 3; count of bases not matched to a gene: 9. The CDR3 consists of 16 residues.

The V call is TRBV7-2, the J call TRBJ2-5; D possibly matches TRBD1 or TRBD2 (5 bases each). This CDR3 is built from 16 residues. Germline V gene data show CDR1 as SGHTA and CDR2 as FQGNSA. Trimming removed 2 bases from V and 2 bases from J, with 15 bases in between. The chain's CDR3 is CASSLIGRGAQETQYF. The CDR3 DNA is TGTGCCAGCAGCTTAATCGGTCGAGGGGCACAAGAGACCCAGTACTTC.